One and the same sample provided the 26 T cell receptor beta chains below, sequenced in a study of T cells in Graves' hyperthyroidism and ophthalmopathy. What was amplified from RNA transcripts were TCR beta CDR3 regions. TCR CDR3 regions were first amplified by RT-PCR with HTBI primers. TCRdb used MiXCR to reprocess the multiplex PCR reads, holding one entry per CDR3 protein. The sample lists 480,000 or so distinct CDR3 sequences; under 15% were seen once. Material for sequencing was blood. These receptors were taken from a woman aged 18-29 years with Graves' hyperthyroidism.

This clonotype was recorded many times. The chain joins TRBV30 to TRBJ1-4; D ambiguous. The CDR3 has 15 residues. The germline V and J ends were trimmed by 3 bases and 4 bases, with 15 bases remaining between them. Germline CDR1 is GTSNPN and CDR2 is SVGIG (reference sequence). The DNA of the CDR3 is TGTGCCTGGAGAGTCGGGCAGGCCCTTAATGAAAAACTGTTTTTT. Protein product: CAWRVGQALNEKLFF.

This clonotype has at least ten counts. The chain recombines TRBV6-2 or TRBV6-3 with TRBJ1-5, with 8 nucleotides matching TRBD1. J was trimmed by 4 bases and V by 2 bases; bases with no gene match: 4. The germline gives CDR1 MNHEY, CDR2 SVGEGT. This CDR3 has 15 amino acids. The CDR3 DNA is TGTGCCAGCAGTTACAGGGACAGGAATAATCAGCCCCAGCATTTT. Translation gives CASSYRDRNNQPQHF.

This clonotype was observed many times. J is TRBJ2-3 and V is TRBV3-1, with TRBD1 matching over 8 bases. This CDR3 comprises 17 residues. The germline V gene encodes CDR1 LGHDT and CDR2 YNNKEL (reference sequence). Germline trimming cut 1 base from V and 6 bases from J; bases unmatched to any gene: 12. The CDR3 DNA is TGTGCCAGCAGCCAAGTCACCGGGACAGGTACAGCGGATACGCAGTATTTT. It yields the protein CASSQVTGTGTADTQYF.

This clonotype was seen many times. The chain is built from TRBV2 and TRBJ2-7, with 11 bases identical to TRBD2. J gave up 3 bases and V 6 bases, and 4 bases lay outside the gene matches. The CDR3 runs 14 residues. Germline-derived CDR1 and CDR2 are SNHLY and FYNNEI. In DNA form, the CDR3 reads TGTGCCAGCAGCGGGACTAGCGGTTACTACGAGCAGTACTTC. Its protein is CASSGTSGYYEQYF.

This clonotype has more than one count but fewer than ten. Possible read error: a much larger clone is one base away. The gene calls are TRBV3-1 and TRBJ1-1, with D tentatively TRBD1 (6 bases). V lost 4 bases and J 3 bases, leaving 12 bases between the germline ends. This CDR3 is 14 amino acids long. The germline V gene has CDR1 LGHDT and CDR2 YNNKEL (reference sequence). CDR3 bases: TGTGCCAGCAGCCGTCGACGACAGGACACTGAAGCTTTCTTT. Encoded protein: CASSRRRQDTEAFF.

The sample holds a few counts of this clonotype. The V gene is TRBV7-2, the J gene TRBJ2-7, with D unclear. Germline V gene data show CDR1 as SGHTA and CDR2 as FQGNSA. CDR3 length: 14 amino acids. Trimming took 1 base from V and 0 from J, leaving 7 bases between them. CDR3 bases: TGTGCCAGCAGCTTAGTTGGCAGCTCCTACGAGCAGTACGTC. It codes for CASSLVGSSYEQYV.

The chain recombines TRBV20-1 with TRBJ1-2, with 9 bases matching TRBD1. V lost 6 bases to trimming and J lost 8 bases; unmatched junction nucleotides: 10. CDR1 and CDR2 from the germline V gene are DFQATT and SNEGSKA (reference sequence). The CDR3 runs to 13 residues. CDR3 coding DNA: TGCAGTGCAACACAGGGGGCCTTATCAGGCTACACCTTC. Translating gives CSATQGALSGYTF.

This clonotype has just a few counts. The chain recombines TRBV20-1 with TRBJ2-1; unclear D gene. V gave up 0 bases and J gave up 6 bases, with 9 bases separating them. CDR1 and CDR2 from the germline V gene are DFQATT and SNEGSKA (reference sequence). This CDR3 region has 13 residues. The CDR3 DNA follows: TGCAGTGCTAGAGACGGCGTGGGCAATGAGCAGTTCTTC. It translates to CSARDGVGNEQFF.

In its sample, this clonotype was seen many times. The chain employs TRBV20-1 and TRBJ2-3; 15 positions match TRBD2. With V trimmed by 6 bases and J by 4 bases, 11 bases remained unmatched. Germline V gives CDR1 DFQATT, CDR2 SNEGSKA (reference sequence). The CDR3 loop spans 17 amino acids. The CDR3: CSARDPGLAGGSDTQYF. The CDR3, as DNA: TGCAGTGCCCGTGATCCGGGACTAGCGGGAGGCTCAGATACGCAGTATTTT.

This clonotype appeared many times. J is TRBJ2-3 and V is TRBV11-3, with 9 bases aligning to TRBD1. Germline V gene lookup returns CDR1 SGHNT and CDR2 YENEEA. This CDR3 spans 17 amino acids. The J segment lost 1 base and the V segment lost 4 bases, leaving 9 bases of the junction unmatched. The CDR3 coding sequence is TGTGCCAGCAGCTCCCATCGACAGGGGGAAGGCACAGATACGCAGTATTTT. Translating gives CASSSHRQGEGTDTQYF.

V and J are TRBV18 and TRBJ2-7; 14 bases match TRBD2. In germline, CDR1 is KGHSH, CDR2 LQKENI. Trimming removed 2 bases from V and 2 bases from J; junction bases left unmatched: 2. CDR3 size: 16 residues. In DNA, the CDR3 is TGTGCCAGCTCACCAGGGACTAGCGGGAGACCCTACGAGCAGTACTTC. Translation gives CASSPGTSGRPYEQYF.

About this clonotype itself: A much more abundant neighbour one base away suggests this may be a read error. The chain has TRBV30 and TRBJ2-3; possible D gene TRBD2, 6 bases. This CDR3 has 15 amino acids. The V gene's germline CDR1 is GTSNPN and CDR2 SVGIG (reference sequence). The ends were cut back, 7 bases at V and 2 bases at J, with 19 bases in the middle. The CDR3 sequence is CALSPVLRDTDTQYF. The CDR3 DNA is TGTGCCTTGAGCCCCGTTCTGCGGGACACAGATACGCAGTATTTT.

This clonotype was picked up a small number of times. The rearrangement joins TRBV6-1 to TRBJ1-5, with TRBD1 as a possible D gene (5 bases). The CDR3 length is 14 residues. V lost 8 bases and J 4 bases, leaving 15 bases between the germline ends. Germline loops: CDR1 MNHNS, CDR2 SASEGT. The CDR3 region has the DNA TGTGCCAGCCGAAGGCAGGGCGCTAATCAGCCCCAGCATTTT. This sequence encodes CASRRQGANQPQHF.

This clonotype was observed at least ten times. CDR3 in DNA: TGTGCCAGCAGTTCCCCGGAGACGGGCTACACCTTC. This translates into CASSSPETGYTF. The chain links TRBV12-3 or TRBV12-4 to TRBJ1-2; D gene unclear. The V gene lost 4 bases and the J gene lost 8 bases, with 11 bases spanning the gap. This CDR3 has 12 residues.

This chain links TRBV12-3 or TRBV12-4 with TRBJ1-5; tentatively, D is TRBD1 (5 bases). Trimming took off 4 bases at V and 0 bases at J, with 13 bases between the two ends. The CDR3 runs to 16 residues. DNA for the CDR3: TGTGCCAGCAGTTCGTGGGACCGCAATAGCAATCAGCCCCAGCATTTT. Its translation is CASSSWDRNSNQPQHF.

To note about this clonotype: A much larger clone differs from this one at a single base, so this may be a read error. This is likely a read error, given that the CDR3 carries no conserved phenylalanine or tryptophan at its end. The chain recombines TRBV27 with TRBJ1-1, with 12 bases fitting TRBD1. The CDR3 runs 16 residues. The trim removed 6 bases at V and 1 base at J, leaving 6 bases unmatched. The germline gives CDR1 MNHEY, CDR2 SMNVEV (reference sequence). The CDR3 DNA reads TGTGCCAGCAGGCCCGGGACAGGGGGCGGGAACACTGAAGCTTTCTCT. The encoded protein is CASRPGTGGGNTEAFS.

The CDR3 sequence: CSARERTGYTGELFF. CDR3 bases: TGCAGTGCTAGAGAGAGGACAGGCTACACCGGGGAGCTGTTTTTT. The chain joins TRBV20-1 to TRBJ2-2, with 7 bases lining up with TRBD1. The germline V gene encodes CDR1 DFQATT and CDR2 SNEGSKA (reference sequence). The trim removed 0 bases at V and 3 bases at J, leaving 4 bases unmatched. This CDR3 region has 15 residues.

This chain uses TRBV24-1 with TRBJ2-1, with D perhaps matching TRBD1 (5 bases). Germline lookup yields CDR1 KGHDR and CDR2 SFDVKD. V was shortened by 2 bases and J by 6 bases, with 13 bases between the two germline ends. The length of the CDR3 is 15 residues. DNA of the CDR3: TGTGCCACCAGTGATTCCGGACATTTACGCAATGAGCAGTTCTTC. It is translated as CATSDSGHLRNEQFF.

The chain has TRBV9 and TRBJ2-1; TRBD2 might be the D (6 bases). Trimming left V 3 bases short and J 3 bases short, with 13 bases between. There are 15 residues in the CDR3. The V gene's germline CDR1 is SGDLS and CDR2 YYNGEE. In DNA, the CDR3 is TGTGCCAGCAGCGCTTCGGGACTTATCTACAATGAGCAGTTCTTC. Protein sequence: CASSASGLIYNEQFF.

This clonotype has a count of ten or more. This sequence joins TRBV9 and TRBJ2-1; 7 bases are shared with TRBD2. V shed 0 bases and J 9 bases; nucleotides not matched to a gene: 9. The germline CDR1 and CDR2 sequences are SGDLS and YYNGEE. The CDR3 extends over 15 amino acids. The CDR3 sequence: CASSVGTLRLAEQFF. The DNA of the CDR3 is TGTGCCAGCAGCGTAGGGACTCTCCGACTAGCTGAGCAGTTCTTC.

Ten or more counts support this clonotype. The V gene is TRBV27, the J gene TRBJ1-3; D ambiguous. Trimming took 5 bases from V and 0 from J, leaving 14 bases between them. Germline loops: CDR1 MNHEY, CDR2 SMNVEV (reference sequence). This CDR3 has 16 amino acids. CDR3 in amino acids: CASSRAYGNSGNTIYF. The CDR3, as DNA: TGTGCCAGCAGTCGGGCATATGGGAACTCTGGAAACACCATATATTTT.

Only a few counts were recorded for this clonotype. The chain uses TRBV7-9 and TRBJ1-2; no reliable D call. Germline V CDR1 and CDR2: SEHNR, FQNEAQ (reference sequence). This CDR3 contains 13 residues. V was pared by 5 bases and J by 7 bases, with 14 bases between. In nucleotides, the CDR3 is TGTGCCAGCAGCCCTCAGGAAGAGTCTGGCTACACCTTC. Protein product: CASSPQEESGYTF.

The chain recombines TRBV5-1 with TRBJ2-5; 7 nucleotides line up with TRBD2. Germline CDR1 reads SGHRS; CDR2 reads YFSETQ. J gave up 5 bases and V 4 bases, and 14 bases lay outside the gene matches. The CDR3 totals 16 residues. Written as DNA, the CDR3 is TGCGCCAGCAGCCCATCTAGCGGAGGACCGGGGGAGACCCAGTACTTC. It yields the protein CASSPSSGGPGETQYF.

The chain employs TRBV6-1 and TRBJ2-3, with D unclear. Trimming shortened V by 6 bases and J by 5 bases, and 12 bases separated the two germline ends. Germline CDR1 MNHNS, CDR2 SASEGT. The CDR3 runs 13 residues. CDR3 amino acids: CASSFEERDTQYF. DNA of the CDR3: TGTGCCAGCAGCTTCGAGGAGAGAGATACGCAGTATTTT.

This sequence joins TRBV5-1 and TRBJ1-1, with D uncertain. The germline V and J ends were trimmed by 3 bases and 3 bases, with 12 bases remaining between them. The CDR3 totals 14 residues. Germline assignment: CDR1 SGHRS and CDR2 YFSETQ. Here the CDR3 reads CASSSQSTDTEAFF. In DNA, the CDR3 is TGCGCCAGCAGCTCCCAGTCCACGGACACTGAAGCTTTCTTT.

This clonotype was detected only a few times. A much larger clone sits a single nucleotide away, making a read error possible. This rearrangement joins TRBV12-3 or TRBV12-4 to TRBJ1-1; D unresolved. The length of the CDR3 is 15 residues. V shed 3 bases and J shed 3 bases, with 14 bases lying between them. CDR3 sequence (DNA): TGTGCCAGCAGTTTTGTAGAGAGGGCGTACACTGAAGCTTTCTTT. Its translation is CASSFVERAYTEAFF.